The rows below give T cell receptor beta chains drawn from one sample of a study of T cells in Graves' hyperthyroidism and ophthalmopathy. TCRdb ran MiXCR on the multiplex PCR reads and lists one entry per CDR3 protein. Of 550,000 to 800,000 distinct CDR3 sequences listed, roughly 17% are singletons. Sequenced: blood. These receptors were collected from a young man with Graves' hyperthyroidism. CDR3s include the opening cysteine and the closing phenylalanine or tryptophan. The order of the fields is V gene, clone size, J gene, D gene, CDR3 protein, CDR3 DNA. A D gene is named only where the DNA matches it firmly. Only part of the rows carry a size: once, few, many, or a class if the clone is expanded.

>TRBV20-1|NA|TRBJ2-3|NA
CSARDIGHPGFTDTQYF
TGCAGTGCTAGAGATATAGGACACCCGGGTTTTACAGATACGCAGTATTTT
>TRBV28|NA|TRBJ1-1|NA
CASSPVTTVWDTEAFF
TGTGCCAGCAGTCCCGTTACCACCGTCTGGGACACTGAAGCTTTCTTT
>TRBV20-1|many|TRBJ1-1|TRBD1
CSARDPGQANTEAFF
TGCAGTGCTAGAGATCCTGGACAGGCGAACACTGAAGCTTTCTTT
>TRBV6-1|few|TRBJ1-6|NA
CASSRVESPLHF
TGTGCCAGCAGCAGGGTGGAATCACCCCTCCACTTT
>TRBV28|few|TRBJ1-3|NA
CASLGGHTIYF
TGTGCCAGTTTGGGAGGACACACCATATATTTT
>TRBV6-5|many|TRBJ2-7|TRBD1
CASSYGDRSYEQYF
TGTGCCAGCAGTTACGGGGACAGATCCTACGAGCAGTACTTC
>TRBV28|NA|TRBJ1-1|TRBD1
CASNRGLGTEAFF
TGTGCCAGCAACAGGGGTCTAGGGACTGAAGCTTTCTTT
>TRBV27|NA|TRBJ1-2|TRBD1
CASSLSSGTGLNYGYTF
TGTGCCAGCAGTTTATCCTCCGGGACAGGCCTTAACTATGGCTACACCTTC
>TRBV2|many|TRBJ2-1|NA
CASSGASLNEQFF
TGTGCCAGCAGCGGCGCTAGCTTAAATGAGCAGTTCTTC
>TRBV5-1|NA|TRBJ1-4|NA
CASSPLSGTTNEKLFF
TGCGCCAGCAGCCCCCTTTCGGGGACAACTAATGAAAAACTGTTTTTT
>TRBV14|many|TRBJ1-5|NA
CASSHKGDQPQHF
TGTGCCAGCAGCCACAAAGGAGATCAGCCCCAGCATTTT
>TRBV7-9|NA|TRBJ2-7|NA
CASSLYAGEGEQYF
TGTGCCAGCAGCTTATACGCAGGGGAGGGGGAGCAGTACTTC
>TRBV20-1|many|TRBJ1-1|NA
CSVPVGVTEAFF
TGCAGTGTTCCCGTAGGGGTCACTGAAGCTTTCTTT
>TRBV10-3|NA|TRBJ2-7|TRBD1
CAISRDRSEQYF
TGTGCCATCAGTCGGGACAGATCCGAGCAGTACTTC
>TRBV3-1|NA|TRBJ2-2|NA
CASSPPVRPPTGELFF
TGTGCCAGCAGTCCCCCGGTCAGACCACCCACCGGGGAGCTGTTTTTT
>TRBV7-2|many|TRBJ2-1|NA
CASSRGPGSNEQFF
TGTGCCAGCAGCCGTGGGCCGGGTTCGAATGAGCAGTTCTTC
>TRBV11-3|many|TRBJ2-1|TRBD1
CASSPGQGGEQFF
TGTGCCAGCAGCCCAGGACAGGGGGGTGAGCAGTTCTTC
>TRBV27|few|TRBJ2-1|TRBD2
CASGPGGPLEQFF
TGTGCCAGCGGCCCGGGAGGGCCGTTAGAGCAGTTCTTC
>TRBV2|many|TRBJ2-1|NA
CASSQRVNEQFF
TGTGCCAGCAGTCAACGTGTCAATGAGCAGTTCTTC
>TRBV12-3/TRBV12-4|many|TRBJ2-1|TRBD2
CASTRTSGTYNEQFF
TGTGCCAGCACCCGGACTAGCGGTACCTACAATGAGCAGTTCTTC
>TRBV9|NA|TRBJ2-3|TRBD2
CASSTLAGAVWDTQYF
TGTGCCAGCAGCACCTTAGCGGGAGCTGTATGGGATACGCAGTATTTT
>TRBV2|many|TRBJ2-7|NA
CASSPGRGAYEQYF
TGTGCCAGCTCCCCCGGACGTGGGGCCTACGAGCAGTACTTC
>TRBV19|NA|TRBJ2-3|NA
CASSIRDTITDTQYF
TGTGCCAGTAGTATCCGGGACACCATCACAGATACGCAGTATTTT
>TRBV11-2|many|TRBJ2-7|TRBD1
CASSGTGTGSSYEQYF
TGTGCCAGCAGCGGGACTGGGACAGGGTCATCCTACGAGCAGTACTTC
>TRBV13|few|TRBJ2-7|NA
CASSFRGTLEQYF
TGTGCCAGCAGCTTTAGAGGGACTCTCGAGCAGTACTTC
>TRBV7-9|few|TRBJ2-1|NA
CASSLVVSGTYNEQFF
TGTGCCAGCAGCTTAGTAGTTAGCGGTACCTACAATGAGCAGTTCTTC
>TRBV12-3/TRBV12-4|many|TRBJ2-7|NA
CASSRLSREQYF
TGTGCCAGCAGCAGGTTGAGTAGAGAGCAGTACTTC
>TRBV18|NA|TRBJ2-3|NA
CASSPGRAHETQYF
TGTGCCAGCTCACCGGGACGTGCCCACGAGACGCAGTATTTT
>TRBV28|many|TRBJ2-7|NA
CASSLFSGSFRYEQYF
TGTGCCAGCAGTTTATTTTCTGGGTCGTTCCGGTACGAGCAGTACTTC
>TRBV18|many|TRBJ2-2|NA
CASSPRGVNTGELFF
TGTGCCAGCTCACCACGGGGCGTTAACACCGGGGAGCTGTTTTTT
>TRBV30|many|TRBJ2-7|NA
CAWSLIPPRDEQYF
TGTGCCTGGAGTCTAATCCCCCCCCGGGACGAGCAGTACTTC
>TRBV6-2/TRBV6-3|NA|TRBJ2-7|NA
CASSWTGRDPYEQYF
TGTGCCAGCAGTTGGACCGGGCGGGACCCCTACGAGCAGTACTTC
>TRBV29-1|few|TRBJ1-1|NA
CSVLESGDTEAFF
TGCAGCGTTCTGGAATCTGGGGACACTGAAGCTTTCTTT
>TRBV4-2|few|TRBJ2-6|NA
CASSQADSYSGANVLTF
TGTGCCAGCAGCCAAGCGGACAGTTACTCTGGGGCCAACGTCCTGACTTTC
>TRBV15|NA|TRBJ2-3|TRBD1
CATSRDRRQGRRDTQYF
TGTGCCACCAGCAGAGATAGGAGACAGGGGCGACGGGATACGCAGTATTTT
>TRBV7-9|NA|TRBJ2-7|TRBD2
CASSLKREVSEQYF
TGTGCCAGCAGCCTCAAGCGGGAAGTTTCCGAGCAGTACTTC
>TRBV11-3|many|TRBJ1-1|NA
CASSLAPGITEAFF
TGTGCCAGCAGCTTAGCTCCGGGGATCACTGAAGCTTTCTTT
>TRBV5-1|NA|TRBJ2-2|NA
CASSPEDRELFF
TGCGCCAGCAGCCCGGAGGACCGGGAGCTGTTTTTT
>TRBV7-9|few|TRBJ1-1|NA
CASSESWTAFF
TGTGCCAGCAGCGAATCTTGGACAGCTTTCTTT
>TRBV27|NA|TRBJ1-5|NA
CASSPGPGVDQPQHF
TGTGCCAGCAGCCCCGGCCCGGGGGTCGATCAGCCCCAGCATTTT
>TRBV7-9|NA|TRBJ2-7|NA
CASSPGTADFYEQYF
TGTGCCAGCAGCCCTGGGACGGCCGACTTCTACGAGCAGTACTTC
>TRBV28|many|TRBJ2-1|TRBD1
CASRPRQGLGNEQFF
TGTGCCAGCAGGCCCCGACAGGGGCTCGGCAATGAGCAGTTCTTC
>TRBV9|few|TRBJ2-2|NA
CASPMNWGARGGELFF
TGTGCCAGCCCTATGAATTGGGGGGCAAGGGGCGGGGAGCTGTTTTTT
>TRBV5-1|many|TRBJ2-1|NA
CASSLPSNEQFF
TGCGCCAGCAGCTTGCCTTCCAATGAGCAGTTCTTC
>TRBV29-1|many|TRBJ2-7|TRBD2
CSAGTSAAYEQYF
TGCAGCGCAGGGACTAGCGCCGCCTACGAGCAGTACTTC
>TRBV3-1|many|TRBJ2-1|NA
CASSQDRGNEQFF
TGTGCCAGCAGCCAAGATCGCGGGAATGAGCAGTTCTTC
>TRBV20-1|many|TRBJ2-7|NA
CSARQQGTAEQYF
TGCAGTGCTAGACAACAGGGTACAGCCGAGCAGTACTTC
>TRBV28|many|TRBJ2-1|TRBD1
CASSLLDRSYNEQFF
TGTGCCAGCAGTTTATTGGACAGGTCCTACAATGAGCAGTTCTTC
>TRBV5-5|few|TRBJ1-1|NA
CASSLQRRRPEAFF
TGTGCCAGCAGCTTGCAGCGGCGGCGGCCTGAAGCTTTCTTT
>TRBV18|NA|TRBJ2-5|NA
CASSPRVGRTQETQYF
TGTGCCAGCTCACCACGGGTAGGGAGGACCCAAGAGACCCAGTACTTC
>TRBV11-3|NA|TRBJ2-6|NA
CASSLGAPGANVLTF
TGTGCCAGCAGCTTAGGAGCCCCTGGGGCCAACGTCCTGACTTTC
>TRBV5-1|many|TRBJ2-1|NA
CASFEVNEQFF
TGCGCCAGCTTCGAGGTCAATGAGCAGTTCTTC
>TRBV20-1|many|TRBJ1-5|NA
CSARMTGREYPQHF
TGCAGTGCCCGTATGACAGGCCGCGAATATCCCCAGCATTTT
>TRBV15|NA|TRBJ2-2|NA
CATSRDLNTGELFF
TGTGCCACCAGCAGGGACCTGAACACCGGGGAGCTGTTTTTT
>TRBV27|NA|TRBJ2-7|TRBD2
CASSLVPTSGSYEQYF
TGTGCCAGCAGTTTAGTCCCGACTAGCGGCTCCTACGAGCAGTACTTC